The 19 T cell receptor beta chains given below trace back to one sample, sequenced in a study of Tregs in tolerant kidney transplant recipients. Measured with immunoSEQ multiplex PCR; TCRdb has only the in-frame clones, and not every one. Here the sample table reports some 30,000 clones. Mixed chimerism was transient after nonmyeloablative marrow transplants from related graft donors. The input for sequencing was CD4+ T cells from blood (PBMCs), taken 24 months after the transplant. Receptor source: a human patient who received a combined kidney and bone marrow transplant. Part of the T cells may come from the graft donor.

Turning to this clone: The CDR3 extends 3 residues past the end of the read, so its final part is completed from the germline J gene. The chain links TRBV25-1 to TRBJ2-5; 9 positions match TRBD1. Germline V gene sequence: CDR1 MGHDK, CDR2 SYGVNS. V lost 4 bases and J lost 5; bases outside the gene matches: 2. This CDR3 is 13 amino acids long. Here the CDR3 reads CASSGGTGETQYF. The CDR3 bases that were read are TGTGCCAGCAGTGGTGGGACAGGGGAGACC.

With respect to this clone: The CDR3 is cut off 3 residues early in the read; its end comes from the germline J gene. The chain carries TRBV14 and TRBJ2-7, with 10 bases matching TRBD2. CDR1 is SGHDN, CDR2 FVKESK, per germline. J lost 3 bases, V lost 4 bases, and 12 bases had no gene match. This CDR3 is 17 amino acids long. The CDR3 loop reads CASSPLAGATIFYEQYF. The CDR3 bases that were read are TGTGCCAGCAGCCCTCTAGCGGGAGCGACGATATTCTACGAG. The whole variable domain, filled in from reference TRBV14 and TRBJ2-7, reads EAGVTQFPSHSVIEKGQTVTLRCDPISGHDNLYWYRRVMGKEIKFLLHFVKESKQDESGMPNNRFLAERTGGTYSTLKVQPAELEDSGVYFCASSPLAGATIFYEQYFGPGTRLTVT.

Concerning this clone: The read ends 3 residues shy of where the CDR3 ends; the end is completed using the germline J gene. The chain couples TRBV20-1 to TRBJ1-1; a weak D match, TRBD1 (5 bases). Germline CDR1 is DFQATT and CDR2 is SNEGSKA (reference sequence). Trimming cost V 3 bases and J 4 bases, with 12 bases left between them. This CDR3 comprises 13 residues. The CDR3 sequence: CSASPGGATEAFF. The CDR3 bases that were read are TGCAGTGCTAGCCCGGGGGGAGCCACTGAA.

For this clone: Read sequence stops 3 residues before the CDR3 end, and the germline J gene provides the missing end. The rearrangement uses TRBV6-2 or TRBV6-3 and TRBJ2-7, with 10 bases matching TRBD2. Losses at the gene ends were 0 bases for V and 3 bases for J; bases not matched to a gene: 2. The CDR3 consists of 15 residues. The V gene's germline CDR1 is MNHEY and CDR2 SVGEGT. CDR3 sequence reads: CASSYSSGRGYEQYF. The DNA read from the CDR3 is TGTGCCAGCAGTTACTCGAGCGGGAGGGGCTACGAG.

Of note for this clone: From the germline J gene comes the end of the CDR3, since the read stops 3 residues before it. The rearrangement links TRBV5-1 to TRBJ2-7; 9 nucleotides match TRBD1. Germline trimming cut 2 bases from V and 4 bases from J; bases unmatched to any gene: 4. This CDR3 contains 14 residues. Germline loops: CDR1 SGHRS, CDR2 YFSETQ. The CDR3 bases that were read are TGCGCCAGCAGCTTACCGGGACAGGGTTACGAG. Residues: CASSLPGQGYE. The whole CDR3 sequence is CASSLPGQGYEQYF.

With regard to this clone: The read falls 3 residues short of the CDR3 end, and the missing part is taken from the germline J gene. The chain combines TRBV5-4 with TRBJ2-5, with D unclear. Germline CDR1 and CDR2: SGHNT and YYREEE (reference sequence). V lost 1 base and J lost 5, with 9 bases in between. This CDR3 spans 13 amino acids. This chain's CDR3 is CASSLYVGETQYF. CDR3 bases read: TGTGCCAGCAGCTTGTACGTCGGGGAGACC.

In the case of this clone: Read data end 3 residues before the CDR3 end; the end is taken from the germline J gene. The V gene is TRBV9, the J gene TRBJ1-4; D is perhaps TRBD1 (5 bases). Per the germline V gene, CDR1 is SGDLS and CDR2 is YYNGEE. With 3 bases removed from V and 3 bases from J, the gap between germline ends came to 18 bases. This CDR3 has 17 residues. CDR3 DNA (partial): TGTGCCAGCAGCGCAGCCGGGGGAGCGGATGCTAATGAAAAA. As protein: CASSAAGGADANEK. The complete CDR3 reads CASSAAGGADANEKLFF.

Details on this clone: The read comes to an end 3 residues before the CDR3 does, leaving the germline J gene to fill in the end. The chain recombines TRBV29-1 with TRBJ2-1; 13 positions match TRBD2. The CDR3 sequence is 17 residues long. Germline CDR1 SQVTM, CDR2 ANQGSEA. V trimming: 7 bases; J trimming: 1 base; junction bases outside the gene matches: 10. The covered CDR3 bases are TGCAGCGGGTCAGGGACTAGCGGGATGGATTCCTACAATGAG. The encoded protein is CSGSGTSGMDSYNE. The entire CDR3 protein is CSGSGTSGMDSYNEQFF.

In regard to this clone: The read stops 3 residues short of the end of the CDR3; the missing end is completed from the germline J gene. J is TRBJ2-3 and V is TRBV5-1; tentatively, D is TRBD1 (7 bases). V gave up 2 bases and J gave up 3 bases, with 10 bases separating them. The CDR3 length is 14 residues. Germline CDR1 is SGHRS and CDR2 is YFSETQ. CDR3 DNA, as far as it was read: TGCGCCAGCAGCTTCTCAGGGGGGACAGATACG. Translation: CASSFSGGTDT. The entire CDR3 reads CASSFSGGTDTQYF.

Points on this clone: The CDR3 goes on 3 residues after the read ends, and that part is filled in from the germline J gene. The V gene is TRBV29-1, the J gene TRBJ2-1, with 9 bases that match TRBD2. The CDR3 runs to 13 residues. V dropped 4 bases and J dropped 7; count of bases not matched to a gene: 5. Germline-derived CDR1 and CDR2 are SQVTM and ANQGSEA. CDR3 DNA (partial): TGCAGCGTTGTAGGGCTAGCGGGAAATGAG. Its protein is CSVVGLAGNE. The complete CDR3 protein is CSVVGLAGNEQFF.

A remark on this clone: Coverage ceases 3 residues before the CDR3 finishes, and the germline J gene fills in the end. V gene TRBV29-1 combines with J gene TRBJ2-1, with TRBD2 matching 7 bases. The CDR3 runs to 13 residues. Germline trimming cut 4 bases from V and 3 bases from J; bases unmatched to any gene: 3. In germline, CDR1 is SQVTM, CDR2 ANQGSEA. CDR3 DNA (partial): TGCAGCGTTGGCCTAGCGGACTACAATGAG. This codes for CSVGLADYNE. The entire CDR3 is CSVGLADYNEQFF.

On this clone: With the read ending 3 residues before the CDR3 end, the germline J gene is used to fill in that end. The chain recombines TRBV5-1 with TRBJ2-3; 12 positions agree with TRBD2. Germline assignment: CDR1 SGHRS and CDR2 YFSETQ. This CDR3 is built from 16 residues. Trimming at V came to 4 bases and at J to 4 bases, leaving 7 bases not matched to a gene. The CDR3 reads CASSLELAGGPDTQYF. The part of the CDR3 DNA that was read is TGCGCCAGCAGCCTGGAACTAGCGGGAGGCCCAGATACG.

CDR3 in amino acids: CAWSAHKGEAFF. The part of the CDR3 DNA that was read is TGTGCCTGGAGTGCCCACAAGGGCGAA. This chain joins TRBV30 and TRBJ1-1; unclear D gene. The CDR3 end falls 3 residues outside the read, so it is completed with the germline J gene. Germline V gene lookup returns CDR1 GTSNPN and CDR2 SVGIG (reference sequence). CDR3 length: 12 amino acids.

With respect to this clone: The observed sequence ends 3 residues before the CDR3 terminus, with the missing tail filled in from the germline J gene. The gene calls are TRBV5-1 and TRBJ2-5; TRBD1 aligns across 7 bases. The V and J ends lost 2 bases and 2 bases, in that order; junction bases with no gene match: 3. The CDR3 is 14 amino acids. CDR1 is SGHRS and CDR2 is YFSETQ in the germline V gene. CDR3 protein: CASSFDRVQETQYF. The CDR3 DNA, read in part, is TGCGCCAGCAGCTTTGACAGGGTTCAAGAGACC.

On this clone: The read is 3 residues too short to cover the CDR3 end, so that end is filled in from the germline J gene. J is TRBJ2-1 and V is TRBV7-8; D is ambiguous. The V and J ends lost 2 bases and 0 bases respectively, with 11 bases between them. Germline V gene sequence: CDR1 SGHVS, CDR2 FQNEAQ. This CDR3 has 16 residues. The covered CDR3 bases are TGTGCCAGCAGCTTAAGTTCAGTATTCTCCTACAATGAG. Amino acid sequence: CASSLSSVFSYNE. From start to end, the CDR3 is CASSLSSVFSYNEQFF. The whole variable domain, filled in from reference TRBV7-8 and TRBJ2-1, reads GAGVSQSPRYKVAKRGQDVALRCDPISGHVSLFWYQQALGQGPEFLTYFQNEAQLDKSGLPSDRFFAERPEGSVSTLKIQRTQQEDSAVYLCASSLSSVFSYNEQFFGPGTRLTVL.

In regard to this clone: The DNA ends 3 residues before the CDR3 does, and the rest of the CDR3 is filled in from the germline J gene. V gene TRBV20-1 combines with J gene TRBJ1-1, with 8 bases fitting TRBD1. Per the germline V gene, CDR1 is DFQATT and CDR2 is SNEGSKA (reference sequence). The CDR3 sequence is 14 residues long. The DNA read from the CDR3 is TGCAGTGCTAGAGCTCCAGGGGGCCCTCCAGGA. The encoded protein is CSARAPGGPPG. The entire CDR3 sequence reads CSARAPGGPPGAFF.

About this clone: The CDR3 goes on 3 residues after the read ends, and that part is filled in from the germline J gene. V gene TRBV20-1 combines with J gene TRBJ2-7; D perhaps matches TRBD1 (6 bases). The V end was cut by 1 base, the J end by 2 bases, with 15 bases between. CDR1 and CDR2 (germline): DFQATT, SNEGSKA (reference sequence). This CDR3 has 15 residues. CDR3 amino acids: CSARGLSWGPYEQYF. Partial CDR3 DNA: TGCAGTGCTAGAGGGTTGTCGTGGGGGCCCTACGAG.

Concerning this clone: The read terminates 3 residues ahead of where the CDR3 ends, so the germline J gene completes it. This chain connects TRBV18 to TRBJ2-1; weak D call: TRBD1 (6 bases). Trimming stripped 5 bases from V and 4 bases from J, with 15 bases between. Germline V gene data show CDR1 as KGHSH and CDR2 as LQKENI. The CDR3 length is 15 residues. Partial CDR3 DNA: TGTGCCAGCTCAGACAGGCAGAATTTTTACAATGAG. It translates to CASSDRQNFYNE. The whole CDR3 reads CASSDRQNFYNEQFF.

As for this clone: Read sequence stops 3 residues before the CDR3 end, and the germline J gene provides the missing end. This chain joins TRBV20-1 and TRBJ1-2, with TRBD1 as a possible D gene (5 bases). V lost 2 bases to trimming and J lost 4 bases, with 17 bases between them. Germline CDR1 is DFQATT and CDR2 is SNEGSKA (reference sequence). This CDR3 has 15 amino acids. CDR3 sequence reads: CSARTTLDIVYGYTF. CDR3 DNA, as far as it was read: TGCAGTGCTAGAACTACCCTGGACATAGTCTATGGC.